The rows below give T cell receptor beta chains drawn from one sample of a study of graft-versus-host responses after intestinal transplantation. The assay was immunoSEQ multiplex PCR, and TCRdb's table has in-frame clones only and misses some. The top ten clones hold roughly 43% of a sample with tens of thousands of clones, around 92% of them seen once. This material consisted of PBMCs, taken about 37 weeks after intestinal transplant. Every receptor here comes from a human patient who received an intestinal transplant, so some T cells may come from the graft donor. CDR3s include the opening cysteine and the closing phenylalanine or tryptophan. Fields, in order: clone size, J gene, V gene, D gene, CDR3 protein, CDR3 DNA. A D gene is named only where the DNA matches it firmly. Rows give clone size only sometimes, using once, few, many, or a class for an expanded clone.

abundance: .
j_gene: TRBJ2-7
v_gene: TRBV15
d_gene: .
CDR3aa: CATSRAEDGDYEQYF
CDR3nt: TGTGCCACCAGCAGAGCAGAGGACGGAGACTACGAGCAGTACTTC

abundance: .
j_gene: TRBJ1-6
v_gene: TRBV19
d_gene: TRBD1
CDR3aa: CASRTGLNSPLHF
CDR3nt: TGTGCCAGTAGGACAGGGTTAAATTCACCCCTCCACTTT

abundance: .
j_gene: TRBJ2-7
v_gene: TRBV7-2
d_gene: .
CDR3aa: CASSPTWNPYEQYF
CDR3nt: TGTGCCAGCAGTCCAACCTGGAACCCCTACGAGCAGTACTTC

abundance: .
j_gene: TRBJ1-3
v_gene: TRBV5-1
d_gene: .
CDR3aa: CASGAGGNTIYF
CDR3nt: TGCGCCAGCGGGGCAGGGGGAAACACCATATATTTT

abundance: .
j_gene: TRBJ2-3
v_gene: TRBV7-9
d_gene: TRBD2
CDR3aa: CASSSPTSGRDTQYF
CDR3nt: TGTGCCAGCAGCTCGCCGACTAGCGGGAGGGATACGCAGTATTTT

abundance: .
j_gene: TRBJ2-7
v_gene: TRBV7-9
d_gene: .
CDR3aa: CASSSPGLLVTYEQYF
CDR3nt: TGTGCCAGCAGCTCGCCGGGACTTCTCGTTACCTACGAGCAGTACTTC

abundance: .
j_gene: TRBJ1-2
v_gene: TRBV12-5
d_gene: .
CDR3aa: CASDTRRINYGYTF
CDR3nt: TGTGCTAGTGATACCCGACGGATTAACTATGGCTACACCTTC

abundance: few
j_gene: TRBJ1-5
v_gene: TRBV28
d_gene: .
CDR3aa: CASIPQWGQPQHF
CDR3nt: TGTGCCAGCATTCCCCAATGGGGTCAGCCCCAGCATTTT

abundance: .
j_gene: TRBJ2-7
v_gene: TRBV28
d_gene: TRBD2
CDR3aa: CASSPWASGTYEQYF
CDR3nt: TGTGCCAGCAGCCCTTGGGCTAGCGGAACCTACGAGCAGTACTTC

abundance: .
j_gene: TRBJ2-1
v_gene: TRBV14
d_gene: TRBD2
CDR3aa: CASSQVVRGSSYNEQFF
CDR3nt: TGTGCCAGCAGCCAAGTGGTGCGGGGGAGCTCCTACAATGAGCAGTTCTTC

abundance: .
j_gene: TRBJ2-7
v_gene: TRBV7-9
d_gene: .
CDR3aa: CASSLGGGPPRDEQYF
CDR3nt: TGTGCCAGCAGCTTAGGGGGAGGTCCCCCTCGTGACGAGCAGTACTTC

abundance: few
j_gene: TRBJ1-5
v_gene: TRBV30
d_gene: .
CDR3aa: CAWRSGSANQPQHF
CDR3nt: TGTGCCTGGAGGTCGGGCAGTGCGAATCAGCCCCAGCATTTT

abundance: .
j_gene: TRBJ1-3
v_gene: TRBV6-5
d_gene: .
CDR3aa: CASSFDSSGNTIYF
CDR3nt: TGTGCCAGCAGCTTTGACAGCTCTGGAAACACCATATATTTT

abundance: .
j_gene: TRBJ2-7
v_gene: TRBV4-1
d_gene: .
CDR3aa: CASSQVLGGGSYEQYF
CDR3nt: TGCGCCAGCAGCCAAGTACTCGGAGGAGGCTCCTACGAGCAGTACTTC

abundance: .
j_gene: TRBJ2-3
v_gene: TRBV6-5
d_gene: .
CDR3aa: CASSREDTQYF
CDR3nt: TGTGCCAGCAGTCGAGAAGATACGCAGTATTTT

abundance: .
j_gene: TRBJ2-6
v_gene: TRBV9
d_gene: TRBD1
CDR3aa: CASSVLTGNGANVLTF
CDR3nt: TGTGCCAGCAGCGTCCTGACAGGGAATGGGGCCAACGTCCTGACTTTC

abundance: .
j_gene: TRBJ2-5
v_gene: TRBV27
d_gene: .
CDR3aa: CASSIGSGQETQYF
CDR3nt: TGTGCCAGCAGTATAGGCAGCGGCCAAGAGACCCAGTACTTC

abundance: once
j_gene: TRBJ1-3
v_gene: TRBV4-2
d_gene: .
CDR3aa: CASSRESGNTIYF
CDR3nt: TGTGCCAGCAGTAGGGAGTCTGGAAACACCATATATTTT

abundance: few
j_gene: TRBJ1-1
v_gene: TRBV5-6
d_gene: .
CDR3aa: CASSFLTDRTEAFF
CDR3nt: TGTGCCAGCAGCTTCCTCACAGATAGGACTGAAGCTTTCTTT

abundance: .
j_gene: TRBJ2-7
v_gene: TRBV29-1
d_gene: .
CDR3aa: CSVEDRDKGYEQYF
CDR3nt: TGCAGCGTTGAAGACCGGGACAAGGGTTACGAGCAGTACTTC

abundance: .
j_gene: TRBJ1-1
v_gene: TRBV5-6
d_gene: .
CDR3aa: CASSPTGGFVLNTEAFF
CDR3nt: TGTGCCAGCAGCCCTACGGGGGGTTTCGTACTGAACACTGAAGCTTTCTTT

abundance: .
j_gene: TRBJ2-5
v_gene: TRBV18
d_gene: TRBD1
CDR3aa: CASSPPSTGGWETQYF
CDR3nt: TGTGCCAGCTCACCACCGTCCACAGGGGGCTGGGAGACCCAGTACTTC

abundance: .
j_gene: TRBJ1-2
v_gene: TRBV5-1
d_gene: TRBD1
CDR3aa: CASSLGSAGGPLYYGYTF
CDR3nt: TGCGCCAGCAGCTTGGGTTCGGCAGGGGGACCCCTTTACTATGGCTACACCTTC

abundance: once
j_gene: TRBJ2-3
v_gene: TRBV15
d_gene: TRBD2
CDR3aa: CATSRAVAGAGTDTQYF
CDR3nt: TGTGCCACCAGCAGAGCGGTGGCGGGAGCAGGCACAGATACGCAGTATTTT

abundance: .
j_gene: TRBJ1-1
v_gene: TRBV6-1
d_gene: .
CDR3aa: CASNGQGLSEAFF
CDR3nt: TGTGCCAGCAACGGGCAGGGACTCAGTGAAGCTTTCTTT

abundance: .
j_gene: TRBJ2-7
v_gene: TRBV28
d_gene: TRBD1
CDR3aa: CASSLTGTGSYEQYF
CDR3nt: TGTGCCAGCAGCCTTACCGGGACAGGGTCCTACGAGCAGTACTTC

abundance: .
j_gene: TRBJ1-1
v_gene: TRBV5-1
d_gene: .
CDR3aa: CASSPDTTNTEAFF
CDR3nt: TGCGCCAGCAGCCCAGACACGACGAACACTGAAGCTTTCTTT

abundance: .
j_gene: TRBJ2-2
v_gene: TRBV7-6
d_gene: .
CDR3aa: CASSHGDGTNTGELFF
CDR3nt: TGTGCCAGCAGCCATGGGGACGGTACGAACACCGGGGAGCTGTTTTTT

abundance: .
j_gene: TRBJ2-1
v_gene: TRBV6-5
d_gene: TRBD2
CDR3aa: CASTRTSGEQFF
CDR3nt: TGTGCCAGCACGCGGACTAGCGGTGAGCAGTTCTTC

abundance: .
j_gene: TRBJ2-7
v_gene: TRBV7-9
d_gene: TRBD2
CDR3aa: CASSLRGVSYEQYF
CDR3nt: TGTGCCAGCAGCTTGCGGGGGGTATCCTACGAGCAGTACTTC

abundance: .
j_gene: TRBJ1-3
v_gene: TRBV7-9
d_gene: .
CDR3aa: CASSFSGTGNTIYF
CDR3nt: TGTGCCAGCAGCTTTTCCGGGACTGGAAACACCATATATTTT

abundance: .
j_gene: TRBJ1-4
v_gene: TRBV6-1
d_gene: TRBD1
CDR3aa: CASSQGATNEKLFF
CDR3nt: TGTGCCAGCAGCCAGGGGGCAACTAATGAAAAACTGTTTTTT

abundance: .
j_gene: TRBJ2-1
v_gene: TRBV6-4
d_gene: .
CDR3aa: CASSDQGNSYNEQFF
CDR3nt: TGTGCCAGCAGTGACCAGGGTAACTCATACAATGAGCAGTTCTTC

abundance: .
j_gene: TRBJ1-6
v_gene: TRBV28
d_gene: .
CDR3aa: CASSLNIRGASPLHF
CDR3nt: TGTGCCAGCAGTTTAAATATTCGAGGGGCTTCACCCCTCCACTTT

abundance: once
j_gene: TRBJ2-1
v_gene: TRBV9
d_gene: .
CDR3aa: CASSVASQPHKNNEQFF
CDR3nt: TGTGCCAGCAGCGTAGCATCCCAACCACATAAGAACAATGAGCAGTTCTTC

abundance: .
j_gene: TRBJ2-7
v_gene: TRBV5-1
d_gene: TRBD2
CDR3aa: CASSLVSPAGGGAYEQYF
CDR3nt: TGCGCCAGCAGCTTGGTATCCCCCGCCGGGGGAGGGGCCTACGAGCAGTACTTC

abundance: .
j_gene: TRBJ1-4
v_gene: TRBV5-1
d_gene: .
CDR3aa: CASSLTGTAATNEKLFF
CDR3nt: TGCGCCAGCAGCTTAACCGGGACCGCCGCAACTAATGAAAAACTGTTTTTT

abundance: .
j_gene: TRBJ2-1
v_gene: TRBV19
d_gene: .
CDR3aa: CASSIDLEGTEQFF
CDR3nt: TGTGCCAGTAGTATAGATCTAGAGGGAACAGAGCAGTTCTTC

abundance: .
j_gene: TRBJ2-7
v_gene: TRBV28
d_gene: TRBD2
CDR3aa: CASSPDRGVWSYEQYF
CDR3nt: TGTGCCAGCAGTCCCGATCGGGGGGTCTGGTCCTACGAGCAGTACTTC

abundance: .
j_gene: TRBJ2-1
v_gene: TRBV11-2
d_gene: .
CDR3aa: CASSLGAGYNEQFF
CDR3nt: TGTGCCAGCAGCTTAGGGGCAGGATACAATGAGCAGTTCTTC

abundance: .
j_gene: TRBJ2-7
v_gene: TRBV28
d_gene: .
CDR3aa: CASSGASYEQYF
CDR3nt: TGTGCCAGTAGTGGAGCTTCCTACGAGCAGTACTTC

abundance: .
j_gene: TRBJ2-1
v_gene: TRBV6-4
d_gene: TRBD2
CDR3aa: CASSEAGEQFF
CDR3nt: TGTGCCAGCAGTGAGGCGGGAGAACAGTTCTTC

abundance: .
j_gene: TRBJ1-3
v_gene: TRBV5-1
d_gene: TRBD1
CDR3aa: CASSSQGAGDGNTIYF
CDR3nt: TGCGCCAGCAGCTCCCAGGGGGCTGGAGATGGAAACACCATATATTTT

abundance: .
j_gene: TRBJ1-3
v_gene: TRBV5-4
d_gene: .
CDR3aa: CASGRGPYSGNTIYF
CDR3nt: TGTGCCAGCGGCAGGGGCCCTTACTCTGGAAACACCATATATTTT

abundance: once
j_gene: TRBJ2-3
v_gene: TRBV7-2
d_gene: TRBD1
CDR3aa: CASSLGTGNTDTQYF
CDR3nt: TGTGCCAGCAGCTTAGGGACAGGGAACACAGATACGCAGTATTTT

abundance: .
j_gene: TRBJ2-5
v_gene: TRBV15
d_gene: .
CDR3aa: CATGYRQETQYF
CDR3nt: TGTGCCACCGGTTACAGACAAGAGACCCAGTACTTC

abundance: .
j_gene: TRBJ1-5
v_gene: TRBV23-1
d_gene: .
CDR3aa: CASSQRNTGYSNQPQHF
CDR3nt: TGCGCCAGCAGTCAACGAAACACAGGGTATAGCAATCAGCCCCAGCATTTT

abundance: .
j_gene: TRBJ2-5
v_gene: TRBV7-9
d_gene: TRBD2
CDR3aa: CASSSVTSKETQYF
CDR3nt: TGTGCCAGCAGCTCGGTGACTAGCAAAGAGACCCAGTACTTC

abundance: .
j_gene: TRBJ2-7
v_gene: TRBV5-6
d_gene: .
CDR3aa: CASRAGSYEQYF
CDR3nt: TGTGCCAGCAGGGCGGGCTCTTACGAGCAGTACTTC

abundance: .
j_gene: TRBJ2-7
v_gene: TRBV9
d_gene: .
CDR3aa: CASSVGGHHSYEQYF
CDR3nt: TGTGCCAGCAGCGTAGGGGGACACCACTCCTACGAGCAGTACTTC

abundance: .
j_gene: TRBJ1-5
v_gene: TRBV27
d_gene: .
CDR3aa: CASSLGQSNQPQHF
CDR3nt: TGTGCCAGCAGTTTGGGGCAGTCAAATCAGCCCCAGCATTTT

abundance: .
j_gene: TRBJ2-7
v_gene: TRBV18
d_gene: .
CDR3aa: CASSPPRGSGKGEQYF
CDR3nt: TGTGCCAGCTCACCACCGAGGGGGAGCGGGAAAGGCGAGCAGTACTTC

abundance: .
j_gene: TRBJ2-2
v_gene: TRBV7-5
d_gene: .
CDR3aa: CARSLRARTGELFF
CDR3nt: TGTGCCAGAAGCTTGCGCGCAAGGACCGGGGAGCTGTTTTTT

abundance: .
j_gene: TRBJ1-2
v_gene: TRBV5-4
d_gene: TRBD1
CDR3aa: CASSSTGPTNYGYTF
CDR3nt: TGTGCCAGCAGCTCGACAGGGCCAACTAACTATGGCTACACCTTC